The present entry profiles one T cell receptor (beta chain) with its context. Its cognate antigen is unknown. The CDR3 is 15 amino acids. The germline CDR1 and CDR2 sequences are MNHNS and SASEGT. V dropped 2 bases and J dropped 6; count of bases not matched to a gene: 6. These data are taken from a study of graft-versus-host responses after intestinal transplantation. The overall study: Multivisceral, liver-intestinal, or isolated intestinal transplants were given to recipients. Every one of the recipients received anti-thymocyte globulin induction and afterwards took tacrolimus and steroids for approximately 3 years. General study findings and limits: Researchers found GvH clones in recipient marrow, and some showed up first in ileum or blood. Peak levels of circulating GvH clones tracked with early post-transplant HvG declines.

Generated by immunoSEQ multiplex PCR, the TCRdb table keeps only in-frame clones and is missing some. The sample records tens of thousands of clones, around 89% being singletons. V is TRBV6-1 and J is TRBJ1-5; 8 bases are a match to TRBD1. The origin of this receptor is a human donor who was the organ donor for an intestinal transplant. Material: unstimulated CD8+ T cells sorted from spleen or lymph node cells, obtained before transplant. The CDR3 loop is CASSELGQGSQPQHF. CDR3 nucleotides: TGTGCCAGCAGTGAACTAGGACAGGGTAGTCAGCCCCAGCATTTT.